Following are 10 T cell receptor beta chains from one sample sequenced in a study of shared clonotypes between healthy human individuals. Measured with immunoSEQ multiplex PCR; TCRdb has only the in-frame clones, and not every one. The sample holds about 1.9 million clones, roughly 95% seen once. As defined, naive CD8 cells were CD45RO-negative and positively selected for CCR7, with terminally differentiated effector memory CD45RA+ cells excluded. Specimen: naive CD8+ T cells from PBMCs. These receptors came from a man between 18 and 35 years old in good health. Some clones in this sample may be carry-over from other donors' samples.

This chain's CDR3 is CASSLSADRYNEQFF. CDR3 DNA: TGCGCCAGCAGCTTGTCGGCGGATCGCTACAATGAGCAGTTCTTC. The gene calls are TRBV5-1 and TRBJ2-1; D call uncertain. With 1 base removed from V and 3 bases from J, the gap between germline ends came to 11 bases. Germline CDR1 and CDR2: SGHRS and YFSETQ. CDR3 length: 15 residues.

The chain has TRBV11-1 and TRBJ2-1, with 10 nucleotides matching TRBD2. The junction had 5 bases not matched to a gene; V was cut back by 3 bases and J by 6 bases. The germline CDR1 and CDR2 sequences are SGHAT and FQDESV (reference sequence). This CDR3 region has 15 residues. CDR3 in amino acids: CASSFGLAGVNEQFF. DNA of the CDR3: TGTGCCAGCAGCTTTGGGCTAGCGGGAGTCAATGAGCAGTTCTTC.

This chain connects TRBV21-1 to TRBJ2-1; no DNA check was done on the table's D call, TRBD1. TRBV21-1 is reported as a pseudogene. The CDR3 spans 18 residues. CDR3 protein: CASSKLKSRGPSYNEQFF. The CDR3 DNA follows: TGTGCCAGCAGCAAACTGAAGTCGAGGGGGCCCTCCTACAATGAGCAGTTCTTC.

The CDR3 DNA reads as TGTGCCAGCCCCGGACAGGGTGGGAGTGCAGATACGCAGTATTTT. As protein: CASPGQGGSADTQYF. V usage is TRBV2 and J usage is TRBJ2-3; 8 nucleotides align to TRBD1. The V and J ends lost 8 bases and 4 bases, in that order; junction bases with no gene match: 11. Germline CDR1 reads SNHLY; CDR2 reads FYNNEI. The CDR3 has 15 residues.

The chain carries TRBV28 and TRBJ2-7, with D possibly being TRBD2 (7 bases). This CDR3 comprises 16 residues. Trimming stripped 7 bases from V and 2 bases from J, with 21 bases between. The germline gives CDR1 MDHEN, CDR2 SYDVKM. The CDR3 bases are TGTGCCAGCACCCCCCCGAGAAGCGGGGACACCTACGAGCAGTACTTC. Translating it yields CASTPPRSGDTYEQYF.

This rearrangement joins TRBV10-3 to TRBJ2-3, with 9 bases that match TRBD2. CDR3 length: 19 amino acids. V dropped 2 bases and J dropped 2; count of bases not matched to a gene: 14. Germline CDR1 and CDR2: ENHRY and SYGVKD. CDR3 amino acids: CAISEPFPTREGDTDTQYF. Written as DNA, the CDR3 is TGTGCCATCAGTGAGCCCTTCCCTACGCGGGAGGGGGACACAGATACGCAGTATTTT.

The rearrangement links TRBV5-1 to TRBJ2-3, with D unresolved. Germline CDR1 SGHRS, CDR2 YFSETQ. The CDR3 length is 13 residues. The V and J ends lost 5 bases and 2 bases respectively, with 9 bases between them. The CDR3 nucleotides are TGCGCCAGCAGAAGCATGGTCACAGATACGCAGTATTTT. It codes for CASRSMVTDTQYF.

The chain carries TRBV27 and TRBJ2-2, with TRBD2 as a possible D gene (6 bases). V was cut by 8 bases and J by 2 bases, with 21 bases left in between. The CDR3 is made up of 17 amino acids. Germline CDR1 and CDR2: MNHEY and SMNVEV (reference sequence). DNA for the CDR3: TGTGCCAGCGGCCTTTTGGCACAGCGGGTCAACACCGGGGAGCTGTTTTTT. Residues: CASGLLAQRVNTGELFF.

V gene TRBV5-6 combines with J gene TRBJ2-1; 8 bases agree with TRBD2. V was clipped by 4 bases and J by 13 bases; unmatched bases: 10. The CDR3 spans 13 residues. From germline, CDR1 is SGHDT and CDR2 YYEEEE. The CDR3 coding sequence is TGTGCCAGCAGCGGGGCCGGGACTAGTAATCAGTTCTTC. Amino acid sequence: CASSGAGTSNQFF.

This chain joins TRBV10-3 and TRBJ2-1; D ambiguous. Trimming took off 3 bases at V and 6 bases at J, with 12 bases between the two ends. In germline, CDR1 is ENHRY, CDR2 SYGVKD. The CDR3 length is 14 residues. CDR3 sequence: CAISDFRLANEQFF. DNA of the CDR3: TGTGCCATCAGTGACTTTCGACTGGCCAATGAGCAGTTCTTC.